Sequencing of this TCR beta chain was carried out in a study of Ad26.COV2.S vaccination and SARS-CoV-2 variants. The overall study: Once or twice, 56 days apart, Ad26.COV2.S was delivered intramuscularly. Study results and limitations: Vaccinated individuals (as opposed to placebo recipients) had higher spike-specific TCR breadth.

The CDR3 has 14 residues. Trimming removed 7 bases at V and 5 bases at J, with 15 bases between. Germline values: CDR1 MDHEN, CDR2 SYDVKM. Profiled with immunoSEQ multiplex PCR; TCRdb holds only in-frame clones, not every one. This sample has approximately 300,000 clones; approximately 86% occur once, and the top ten carry around 2%. Comment on this clone: Its antigen is currently unknown.

Treatment noted: roughly 20 received Ad26.COV2.S at low or high dose, single or two shots; several received placebo; per-sample allocation not given. The investigators took samples on day 63 after the first vaccine or placebo injection. Wuhan-strain spike was delivered by a replication-incompetent Ad26 vector. This chain uses TRBV28 with TRBJ1-5, with TRBD1 as a possible D gene (5 bases). The material was peripheral blood, obtained in a trial of Ad26.COV2.S vaccine versus placebo. The TCR originated in a person aged 18-65 years who received the Ad26.COV2.S COVID-19 vaccine or a placebo. For the CDR3, the DNA is TGTGCCAGCATCAAAGGGGACGGCTATCAGCCCCAGCATTTT. Protein: CASIKGDGYQPQHF.